Below, 8 T cell receptor beta chains from the same sample are listed, as sequenced in a study of cytomegalovirus exposure and HLA in healthy donors. Profiling relied on immunoSEQ multiplex PCR, and the TCRdb table lists in-frame clones only, not all of them. The sample lists more than 130,000 clones, roughly 88% seen once, with over 6.5% in the top ten. Source material: PBMCs. The source is a woman under 30 in good health and CMV-seropositive.

This rearrangement joins TRBV29-1 to TRBJ1-2; the D is unclear. This CDR3 is 11 amino acids long. V gave up 3 bases and J gave up 5 bases, with 7 bases separating them. CDR1 is SQVTM and CDR2 is ANQGSEA in the germline V gene. CDR3 sequence: CSVEERYGYTF. The CDR3 DNA follows: TGCAGCGTTGAGGAGAGATATGGCTACACCTTC. Variable domain in full (rest from reference TRBV29-1 and TRBJ1-2): SAVISQKPSRDICQRGTSLTIQCQVDSQVTMMFWYRQQPGQSLTLIATANQGSEATYESGFVIDKFPISRPNLTFSTLTVSNMSPEDSSIYLCSVEERYGYTFGSGTRLTVV.

The chain carries TRBV19 and TRBJ2-5, with 9 bases identical to TRBD2. The CDR3 covers 14 residues. The V segment lost 7 bases and the J segment 5 bases; nucleotides outside the gene matches: 8. Germline CDR1 LNHDA, CDR2 SQIVND (reference sequence). The CDR3 nucleotides are TGTGCCAGTAAAGATAGCGGGGGTAGGGAGACCCAGTACTTC. Translation gives CASKDSGGRETQYF.

The gene calls are TRBV7-8 and TRBJ2-2, with 11 bases aligning to TRBD2. J gave up 5 bases and V 5 bases, and 7 bases lay outside the gene matches. The germline gives CDR1 SGHVS, CDR2 FQNEAQ. The CDR3 spans 16 residues. The CDR3 coding sequence is TGTGCCAGCAGCCTCTCGACTAGCGGGGAAACCGGGGAGCTGTTTTTT. It translates to CASSLSTSGETGELFF. Full variable domain (missing parts from reference TRBV7-8 and TRBJ2-2): GAGVSQSPRYKVAKRGQDVALRCDPISGHVSLFWYQQALGQGPEFLTYFQNEAQLDKSGLPSDRFFAERPEGSVSTLKIQRTQQEDSAVYLCASSLSTSGETGELFFGEGSRLTVL.

The CDR3 region has the DNA TGCAGCGTCCTGATCCAGGGGGAGACCCAGTACTTC. It codes for CSVLIQGETQYF. The chain uses TRBV29-1 and TRBJ2-5, with a tentative D call TRBD1 (6 bases). The germline V and J ends were trimmed by 6 bases and 5 bases, with 13 bases remaining between them. The CDR3 has 12 residues. The germline V gene has CDR1 SQVTM and CDR2 ANQGSEA.

The J gene is TRBJ2-5, the V gene TRBV30; TRBD2 aligns across 8 bases. The J call may not be correct, given that the DNA end is closer to TRBJ2-7. The CDR3 covers 14 residues. CDR1 and CDR2 (germline): GTSNPN, SVGIG (reference sequence). The DNA of the CDR3 is TGTGCCTGGAGTGATCTGCTAGCGGGTGACGAGCAGTACTTC. This sequence encodes CAWSDLLAGDEQYF.

V is TRBV4-1 and J is TRBJ2-7; TRBD2 matches 11 bases. CDR1 is MGHRA and CDR2 is YSYEKL in the germline V gene. This CDR3 has 17 residues. V was pared by 3 bases and J by 2 bases, with 9 bases of the junction left unmatched. CDR3 DNA sequence: TGCGCCAGCAGCCAGACCCTACTAGCGGGGGCACCCTACGAGCAGTACTTC. Its translation: CASSQTLLAGAPYEQYF.

The chain uses TRBV5-1 and TRBJ1-3; 7 nucleotides agree with TRBD1. This CDR3 has 17 amino acids. The V and J ends lost 4 bases and 0 bases, in that order; junction bases with no gene match: 10. Germline V gene sequence: CDR1 SGHRS, CDR2 YFSETQ. CDR3 protein: CASSRGTELRSGNTIYF. In nucleotides, the CDR3 is TGCGCCAGCAGCCGGGGGACAGAACTACGCTCTGGAAACACCATATATTTT.

The chain couples TRBV4-1 to TRBJ2-1, with 8 bases matching TRBD2. The germline gives CDR1 MGHRA, CDR2 YSYEKL. The CDR3 is made up of 16 amino acids. V was clipped by 0 bases and J by 4 bases; unmatched bases: 5. The DNA of the CDR3 is TGCGCCAGCAGCCAAGAACGGGGGGGCCGGTACAATGAGCAGTTCTTC. Protein sequence: CASSQERGGRYNEQFF.